This entry lists 6 T cell receptor beta chains sequenced from one sample in a study of vaccination and CD4 T cells after COVID-19 (dated by TCRdb to the early 2020s). Receptor libraries were prepared by PCR. Data came from an Illumina iSeq 100. DNA from cultured CD4+ T cells underwent TCR sequencing with the Oncomine TCR Beta short-read assay at the Johns Hopkins FTIC core. TCRdb's own reprocessing of the public reads used fastp at Q25 and MiXCR and kept productive beta chains. Records with the same CDR3 protein are collapsed into one entry carrying the most frequent genes and DNA. The sample table lists 20,000 to 25,000 distinct CDR3 sequences, 30% to 35% of them with a count of one. Together, the top ten hold 8.6% of the sample. The sample's time point, from its label and the paper: late sampling 161 to 241 days after vaccination in a few convalescent patients. The label giving this sample's treatment or condition can be read as: approximately nine-day PBMC culture with coronavirus spike peptide pools or control peptides (ViraFEST assay).

No antigens are known for them. The sequencing used CD4+ T cells from blood, cultured in vitro, collected about 7 months after SARS-CoV-2 vaccination. The receptors derive from a human donor who had recovered from COVID-19.

The chain recombines TRBV20-1 with TRBJ1-5; maybe TRBD1 (5 bases). This CDR3 comprises 15 residues. Germline V gene sequence: CDR1 DFQATT, CDR2 SNEGSKA (reference sequence). Trimming removed 0 bases from V and 6 bases from J, with 15 bases in between. The CDR3 is CSARDSEGSGQPQHF. Written as DNA, the CDR3 is TGCAGTGCTAGAGATTCAGAGGGGTCGGGTCAGCCCCAGCATTTT.

The V call is TRBV28, the J call TRBJ1-2; D is undetermined. The germline CDR1 and CDR2 sequences are MDHEN and SYDVKM. CDR3 length: 16 amino acids. The V end was cut by 7 bases, the J end by 4 bases, with 22 bases between. The CDR3 is CASTPEPREVSYGYTF. The DNA for the CDR3 is TGTGCCAGCACTCCCGAGCCCCGGGAGGTGAGCTATGGCTACACCTTC.

The chain uses TRBV7-3 and TRBJ2-1; 7 nucleotides match TRBD2. This CDR3 comprises 15 residues. Germline CDR1 SGHTA, CDR2 FQGTGA. J was trimmed by 3 bases and V by 4 bases; bases with no gene match: 6. The CDR3 loop reads CASSSTSTIYNEQFF. The CDR3 DNA reads TGTGCCAGCAGCTCGACTAGCACCATCTACAATGAGCAGTTCTTC.

This chain connects TRBV5-4 to TRBJ2-1; TRBD2 agrees at 8 bases. The CDR3 covers 16 residues. The ends lost 0 bases at V and 8 bases at J; junction bases unmatched: 10. Germline-derived CDR1 and CDR2 are SGHNT and YYREEE (reference sequence). The CDR3 reads CASSLAAGAGPYEQFF. Here the CDR3 DNA reads TGTGCCAGCAGCTTGGCAGCGGGAGCGGGGCCCTATGAGCAGTTCTTC. Combining the CDR3 with reference TRBV5-4 and TRBJ2-1 gives the whole variable domain ETGVTQSPTHLIKTRGQQVTLRCSSQSGHNTVSWYQQALGQGPQFIFQYYREEENGRGNFPPRFSGLQFPNYSSELNVNALELDDSALYLCASSLAAGAGPYEQFFGPGTRLTVL.

This clonotype was found a few times. V is TRBV6-1 and J is TRBJ1-5; tentatively, D is TRBD1 (5 bases). The V end lost 7 bases, the J end lost 3 bases, and 13 bases lay between the germline ends. Germline values: CDR1 MNHNS, CDR2 SASEGT. The length of the CDR3 is 14 residues. CDR3 sequence reads: CASTPGRDNQPQHF. The DNA for the CDR3 is TGTGCCAGCACCCCGGGGCGGGACAATCAGCCCCAGCATTTT.

This rearrangement joins TRBV20-1 to TRBJ1-2; D unclear. The CDR3 totals 13 residues. The germline V and J ends were trimmed by 6 bases and 0 bases, with 11 bases remaining between them. The germline V gene has CDR1 DFQATT and CDR2 SNEGSKA (reference sequence). CDR3 region: CSAPGLANYGYTF. DNA of the CDR3: TGCAGTGCACCCGGGTTAGCTAACTATGGCTACACCTTC.